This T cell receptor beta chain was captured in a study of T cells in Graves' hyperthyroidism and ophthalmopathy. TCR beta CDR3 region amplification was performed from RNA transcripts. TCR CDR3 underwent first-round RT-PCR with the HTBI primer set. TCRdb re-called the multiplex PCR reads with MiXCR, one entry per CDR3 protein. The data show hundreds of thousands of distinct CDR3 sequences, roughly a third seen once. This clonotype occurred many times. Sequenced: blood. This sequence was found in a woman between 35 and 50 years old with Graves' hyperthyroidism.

The CDR3 DNA reads as TGTGCCAGCAGTCTGCTGACTAGCGGGGAGACCCAGTACTTC. Its protein product is CASSLLTSGETQYF. V and J are TRBV6-6 and TRBJ2-5; 10 bases line up with TRBD2. CDR1 MNHNY and CDR2 SVGAGI come from the germline V gene (reference sequence). The trim removed 5 bases at V and 5 bases at J, leaving 5 bases unmatched. The CDR3 contains 14 residues.